Listed here are 25 T cell receptor beta chains from one sample, sequenced in a study of cytomegalovirus exposure and HLA in healthy donors (dated by TCRdb to 2016 to 2017). Receptors were amplified or captured by the immunoSEQ multiplex PCR assay. The multiplex PCR relied on a mix of 60 forward primers for TCR Vbeta segments and 13 reverse primers for TCR Jbeta segments. TCRdb took this table from immuneACCESS and kept in-frame rearrangements with V and J called. Such tables lack part of the clones; where checked against another copy, unresolved V genes explain under half of the gap, and the rest is unexplained. This sample comprises fewer than 200,000 clones, almost 85% of them detected only once. Around 0.52% of the sample lies in the top ten. Source material: PBMCs. The receptors were gathered from a woman aged 45-65 years in good health and CMV-seronegative.

CDR3 region: CASSLDRAGDIQYF. Here the CDR3 DNA reads TGTGCCAGCAGCTTAGACCGGGCGGGTGACATTCAGTACTTC. V usage is TRBV7-9 and J usage is TRBJ2-4; perhaps TRBD2 as D (5 bases). This CDR3 contains 14 residues. Trimming stripped 1 base from V and 8 bases from J, with 12 bases between. Looked up from germline, CDR1 is SEHNR and CDR2 is FQNEAQ (reference sequence).

The chain has TRBV7-8 and TRBJ1-5, with D perhaps TRBD1 (6 bases). The CDR3 loop spans 15 amino acids. Trimming removed 5 bases from V and 2 bases from J, with 13 bases in between. Germline lookup yields CDR1 SGHVS and CDR2 FQNEAQ. The CDR3 bases are TGTGCCAGCAGCATGGCAGGGGTCGGCAATCAGCCCCAGCATTTT. Protein product: CASSMAGVGNQPQHF. Variable domain in full (rest from reference TRBV7-8 and TRBJ1-5): GAGVSQSPRYKVAKRGQDVALRCDPISGHVSLFWYQQALGQGPEFLTYFQNEAQLDKSGLPSDRFFAERPEGSVSTLKIQRTQQEDSAVYLCASSMAGVGNQPQHFGDGTRLSIL.

The genes are TRBV7-9 and TRBJ2-2; unclear D gene. CDR3 length: 12 amino acids. V lost 4 bases, J lost 8 bases, and 8 bases lay in between. The germline V gene has CDR1 SEHNR and CDR2 FQNEAQ (reference sequence). The CDR3 protein is CASSSPRGELFF. CDR3 bases: TGTGCCAGCAGCTCCCCTAGAGGGGAGCTGTTTTTT.

The chain has TRBV2 and TRBJ1-5; D might be TRBD1 (6 bases). V was pared by 6 bases and J by 6 bases, with 18 bases between. The CDR3 covers 15 residues. From germline, CDR1 is SNHLY and CDR2 FYNNEI. The DNA of the CDR3 is TGTGCCAGCAGGTCTGGACAGCCCTATAGTCAGCCCCAGCATTTT. Translated: CASRSGQPYSQPQHF.

This clone has just one count. The gene calls are TRBV4-3 and TRBJ2-7, with a tentative D call TRBD2 (5 bases). V was clipped by 7 bases and J by 3 bases, with 19 bases between them. Germline CDR1 reads LGHNA; CDR2 reads YSLEER. This CDR3 spans 15 amino acids. CDR3 DNA sequence: TGCGCCAGCACACAAGGACTTCCTGGGATCTACGAGCAGTACTTC. Its translation is CASTQGLPGIYEQYF.

The chain employs TRBV5-1 and TRBJ2-7, with TRBD1 as a possible D gene (6 bases). This CDR3 has 16 amino acids. The germline gives CDR1 SGHRS, CDR2 YFSETQ. V dropped 4 bases and J dropped 5 bases, with 22 bases sitting between them. This CDR3 reads CASSPQPPTGEDEQYF. In DNA form, the CDR3 reads TGCGCCAGCAGCCCGCAGCCCCCGACAGGCGAAGACGAGCAGTACTTC.

The chain carries TRBV19 and TRBJ2-5, with D maybe TRBD2 (6 bases). The J call is doubtful: the DNA matches TRBJ2-7 better. The CDR3 covers 14 residues. CDR1 is LNHDA, CDR2 SQIVND, per germline (reference sequence). DNA of the CDR3: TGTGCCAGTAGTACTCTAGCGAGCTCCTACGAGCAGTACTTC. It translates to CASSTLASSYEQYF.

The chain links TRBV5-1 to TRBJ2-1; 10 bases map to TRBD2. The V gene end was trimmed by 2 bases and the J gene end by 7 bases; junction bases not matched to a gene: 12. This CDR3 region has 17 residues. The V gene's germline CDR1 is SGHRS and CDR2 YFSETQ. CDR3 residues: CASSLILLAGADNEQFF. The DNA of the CDR3 is TGCGCCAGCAGCTTAATCCTTCTAGCGGGGGCCGATAATGAGCAGTTCTTC.

The gene calls are TRBV7-9 and TRBJ1-4; 8 bases line up with TRBD1. In germline, CDR1 is SEHNR, CDR2 FQNEAQ (reference sequence). The junction had 6 bases not matched to a gene; V was cut back by 4 bases and J by 8 bases. The length of the CDR3 is 14 residues. CDR3 in amino acids: CASSSQGAEEKLFF. The CDR3 DNA sequence: TGTGCCAGCAGCTCTCAGGGGGCAGAGGAAAAACTGTTTTTT.

The chain has TRBV19 and TRBJ1-1; D uncertain. Germline CDR1 reads LNHDA; CDR2 reads SQIVND (reference sequence). The CDR3 contains 15 residues. The ends were cut back, 5 bases at V and 1 base at J, with 14 bases in the middle. Here the CDR3 reads CASSLARGRNTEAFF. The CDR3 DNA reads TGTGCCAGTAGTTTGGCCCGAGGTAGGAACACTGAAGCTTTCTTT.

This clone was observed once. J is TRBJ2-5 and V is TRBV10-3; D might be TRBD1 (6 bases). The CDR3 runs 12 residues. V was shortened by 11 bases and J by 5 bases, with 15 bases between the two germline ends. Germline assignment: CDR1 ENHRY and CDR2 SYGVKD. The CDR3 here is CAVGDNSETQYF. For the CDR3, the DNA is TGTGCCGTGGGGGACAACTCGGAGACCCAGTACTTC.

The chain is built from TRBV10-2 and TRBJ1-2, with D tentatively TRBD1 (5 bases). The CDR3 loop spans 14 amino acids. V shed 10 bases and J shed 6 bases, with 21 bases lying between them. The germline gives CDR1 WSHSY, CDR2 SAAADI. The DNA for the CDR3 is TGCGCCACCCTGGGTACCAGGGAGGGTGATGGCTACACCTTC. Its translation: CATLGTREGDGYTF.

This sequence joins TRBV28 and TRBJ2-5; D perhaps matches TRBD1 (5 bases). Germline V gene sequence: CDR1 MDHEN, CDR2 SYDVKM. Between the trimmed V and J ends, which lost 3 bases and 4 bases, there was a span of 21 bases. The CDR3 spans 17 residues. The CDR3 nucleotides are TGTGCCAGCAGTTTTTGGGGTGGGGCCTTCCTCGGAGAGACCCAGTACTTC. This codes for CASSFWGGAFLGETQYF.

This chain's CDR3 is CASSHYRGGMIGYTF. The CDR3 DNA follows: TGCGCCAGCAGCCACTATAGGGGGGGAATGATCGGCTACACCTTC. The chain carries TRBV4-1 and TRBJ1-2; D is perhaps TRBD1 (6 bases). Germline V gene lookup returns CDR1 MGHRA and CDR2 YSYEKL. V was trimmed by 3 bases and J by 8 bases, leaving 19 bases between them. CDR3 length: 15 residues.

V is TRBV7-9 and J is TRBJ1-3, with D possibly being TRBD1 (6 bases). The germline gives CDR1 SEHNR, CDR2 FQNEAQ (reference sequence). The CDR3 has 15 residues. Deletions cut 6 bases from V and 9 bases from J, with 21 bases between. This chain's CDR3 is CASSLQGTVLSTIYF. CDR3 in DNA: TGTGCCAGCAGTTTACAGGGAACAGTTCTTTCCACCATATATTTT.

The rearrangement uses TRBV28 and TRBJ1-4, with 7 nucleotides matching TRBD1. The CDR3 runs to 13 residues. Trimming cost V 6 bases and J 5 bases; bases outside gene matches: 3. Germline CDR1 reads MDHEN; CDR2 reads SYDVKM. The CDR3 bases are TGTGCCAGCAGGAGGGGGCCGAATGAAAAACTGTTTTTT. Translated, it gives CASRRGPNEKLFF.

This clone was seen more than once but under ten times. J is TRBJ2-7 and V is TRBV5-1; D is possibly TRBD1 (5 bases). V lost 3 bases to trimming and J lost 0 bases, with 16 bases between them. The CDR3 runs to 16 residues. Germline CDR1 and CDR2: SGHRS and YFSETQ. CDR3 amino acids: CASSSVSVTVSYEQYF. The CDR3 DNA reads TGCGCCAGCAGCTCGGTCTCAGTGACAGTCTCCTACGAGCAGTACTTC.

This clone is a singleton in its sample. CDR3 loop: CSVDEAHTGELFF. The CDR3 DNA reads TGCAGCGTTGACGAAGCCCACACCGGGGAGCTGTTTTTT. The chain carries TRBV29-1 and TRBJ2-2; D remains ambiguous. Germline V CDR1 and CDR2: SQVTM, ANQGSEA. The CDR3 extends over 13 amino acids. Trimming took off 3 bases at V and 3 bases at J, with 8 bases between the two ends.

Turning to this clone: The junction does not match germline at one end; this may be a read error. The J gene is TRBJ2-7, the V gene TRBV11-2, with 7 bases matching TRBD1. Germline CDR1 SGHAT, CDR2 FQNNGV. The CDR3 spans 15 residues. The CDR3: CAGSSYRDSSYEQYF. CDR3 bases: TGTGCCGGCAGCTCATACCGGGACAGCTCCTACGAGCAGTACTTC.

In this sample, this clone turned up a few times. The chain is built from TRBV9 and TRBJ2-7; 9 positions agree with TRBD1. The germline V gene encodes CDR1 SGDLS and CDR2 YYNGEE. This CDR3 is 15 amino acids long. Trimming cost V 4 bases and J 2 bases; bases outside gene matches: 7. CDR3 amino acids: CASSNSWTGAYEQYF. The CDR3 DNA reads as TGTGCCAGCAGCAACTCATGGACAGGGGCCTACGAGCAGTACTTC.

The genes are TRBV28 and TRBJ1-3; D not resolved. Per germline, CDR1 MDHEN and CDR2 SYDVKM. The V and J ends lost 7 bases and 1 base respectively, with 2 bases between them. The CDR3 covers 11 residues. CDR3 residues: CASTSGNTIYF. For the CDR3, the DNA is TGTGCCAGCACTTCTGGAAACACCATATATTTT.

The chain carries TRBV7-2 and TRBJ1-6, with D unclear. The V end was cut by 1 base, the J end by 7 bases, with 8 bases between. This CDR3 has 14 residues. Germline V gives CDR1 SGHTA, CDR2 FQGNSA. DNA of the CDR3: TGTGCCAGCAGCTTAGAGCGAGTCAATTCACCCCTCCACTTT. It is translated as CASSLERVNSPLHF.

CDR3 DNA: TGTGCCAGCAGCTTACTCCGGGAATCTACTTACGAGCAGTACTTC. The encoded protein is CASSLLRESTYEQYF. This chain links TRBV27 with TRBJ2-7, with a tentative D call TRBD2 (5 bases). The CDR3 runs 15 residues. From germline, CDR1 is MNHEY and CDR2 SMNVEV (reference sequence). V was trimmed by 6 bases and J by 4 bases, leaving 19 bases between them.

This clone showed up just a few times. This rearrangement joins TRBV9 to TRBJ2-1; no definite D call. The germline V gene has CDR1 SGDLS and CDR2 YYNGEE. There are 14 residues in the CDR3. V lost 2 bases and J lost 6, with 12 bases in between. The CDR3 nucleotides are TGTGCCAGCAGCGTCTCTCCTTTATCCAATGAGCAGTTCTTC. Encoded protein: CASSVSPLSNEQFF. Full variable domain (remainder filled in from reference TRBV9 and TRBJ2-1): DSGVTQTPKHLITATGQRVTLRCSPRSGDLSVYWYQQSLDQGLQFLIQYYNGEERAKGNILERFSAQQFPDLHSELNLSSLELGDSALYFCASSVSPLSNEQFFGPGTRLTVL.

The chain uses TRBV27 and TRBJ2-5; 14 nucleotides match TRBD2. The DNA end favors TRBJ2-7, so the J call may be wrong. The CDR3 has 17 amino acids. Germline loops: CDR1 MNHEY, CDR2 SMNVEV (reference sequence). The CDR3 protein is CASSSYGTSGGSYEQYF. DNA of the CDR3: TGTGCCAGCAGTTCCTACGGGACTAGCGGGGGTTCCTACGAGCAGTACTTC.